These 14 T cell receptor beta chains were sequenced from one sample in a study of graft-versus-host responses after intestinal transplantation. These receptors' targets are unknown. Assay: immunoSEQ multiplex PCR; the TCRdb copy retains only in-frame clones and omits some. The sample has 75,000 to 90,000 clones, approximately 91% seen once; the top ten hold roughly 0.37%. The source was unstimulated CD4+ T cells sorted from spleen or lymph node cells, collected before intestinal transplant. These receptors all stem from a human donor who received an intestinal transplant.

The CDR3 protein is CASSPGGQGAGAQHF. CDR3 sequence (DNA): TGTGCCAGTAGCCCCGGGGGACAGGGCGCCGGGGCCCAGCATTTT. The chain recombines TRBV19 with TRBJ1-5, with TRBD1 matching over 9 bases. V shed 6 bases, J shed 11 bases, and the junction held 14 bases outside the gene matches. Germline CDR1 LNHDA, CDR2 SQIVND (reference sequence). This CDR3 spans 15 amino acids.

V and J are TRBV5-1 and TRBJ2-1; D not resolved. The germline gives CDR1 SGHRS, CDR2 YFSETQ. Trimming stripped 1 base from V and 6 bases from J, with 14 bases between. The CDR3 is 15 amino acids. The CDR3 reads CASSLNRSPGNEQFF. For the CDR3, the DNA is TGCGCCAGCAGCTTGAATCGGTCCCCGGGCAATGAGCAGTTCTTC.

V usage is TRBV30 and J usage is TRBJ2-7, with 9 positions matching TRBD1. CDR1 is GTSNPN, CDR2 SVGIG, per germline (reference sequence). With 0 bases clipped from V and 7 bases from J, the junction kept 7 bases outside the gene matches. There are 14 residues in the CDR3. Here the CDR3 reads CAWSVQQGASEQYF. The CDR3 coding sequence is TGTGCCTGGAGTGTACAACAGGGGGCAAGTGAGCAGTACTTC. Supplemented by reference TRBV30 and TRBJ2-7, the full variable domain reads SQTIHQWPATLVQPVGSPLSLECTVEGTSNPNLYWYRQAAGRGLQLLFYSVGIGQISSEVPQNLSASRPQDRQFILSSKKLLLSDSGFYLCAWSVQQGASEQYFGPGTRLTVT.

The chain uses TRBV7-3 and TRBJ2-3, with no clear D. The V end lost 1 base, the J end lost 5 bases, and 4 bases lay between the germline ends. From germline, CDR1 is SGHTA and CDR2 FQGTGA. This CDR3 is built from 12 residues. CDR3 sequence reads: CASSLNGDTQYF. CDR3 DNA sequence: TGTGCCAGCAGCTTAAACGGAGATACGCAGTATTTT.

The CDR3 here is CAWSVNPLVHEQYF. The CDR3, as DNA: TGTGCCTGGAGTGTAAATCCCCTCGTCCACGAGCAGTACTTC. The genes are TRBV30 and TRBJ2-7; unclear D gene. The CDR3 spans 14 residues. The V end was cut by 0 bases, the J end by 5 bases, with 14 bases between. CDR1 and CDR2 (germline): GTSNPN, SVGIG (reference sequence).

The V call is TRBV2, the J call TRBJ2-2; 13 nucleotides match TRBD2. Germline CDR1 and CDR2: SNHLY and FYNNEI. V lost 6 bases, J lost 2 bases, and 6 bases stayed unmatched. This CDR3 contains 17 residues. The CDR3: CASRDGLAGANTGELFF. In DNA form, the CDR3 reads TGTGCCAGCAGAGATGGACTAGCGGGGGCCAACACCGGGGAGCTGTTTTTT.

The chain uses TRBV7-8 and TRBJ2-3, with TRBD2 matching 14 bases. The CDR3 totals 15 residues. Germline assignment: CDR1 SGHVS and CDR2 FQNEAQ. J was trimmed by 3 bases and V by 5 bases; bases with no gene match: 1. The CDR3 loop is CASSRTSGRTDTQYF. DNA for the CDR3: TGTGCCAGCAGCCGGACTAGCGGGAGGACAGATACGCAGTATTTT.

The chain employs TRBV6-5 and TRBJ1-2; D possibly corresponds to TRBD1 (5 bases). The CDR3 is 12 amino acids. V dropped 6 bases and J dropped 4 bases, with 9 bases sitting between them. Germline CDR1 is MNHEY and CDR2 is SVGAGI. This CDR3 reads CASRQGLYGYTF. The CDR3, as DNA: TGTGCCAGCAGGCAGGGACTCTATGGCTACACCTTC.

The chain employs TRBV10-3 and TRBJ2-3, with D tentatively TRBD1 (5 bases). Trimming left V 8 bases short and J 6 bases short, with 12 bases between. Germline-derived CDR1 and CDR2 are ENHRY and SYGVKD. The CDR3 contains 12 residues. CDR3 nucleotides: TGTGCCATCCTTGACAGATCGGATACGCAGTATTTT. Translated: CAILDRSDTQYF.

The J gene is TRBJ2-2, the V gene TRBV7-2; D gene uncertain. Deletions cut 7 bases from V and 5 bases from J, with 14 bases between. Germline values: CDR1 SGHTA, CDR2 FQGNSA. The CDR3 has 14 residues. The CDR3 nucleotides are TGTGCCAGCACGCGACCGGGTCGTACCGGGGAGCTGTTTTTT. It translates to CASTRPGRTGELFF.

The chain uses TRBV27 and TRBJ2-7, with TRBD2 matching over 11 bases. V was pared by 3 bases and J by 0 bases, with 1 base of the junction left unmatched. The CDR3 consists of 15 residues. CDR1 is MNHEY and CDR2 is SMNVEV in the germline V gene (reference sequence). The CDR3 region has the DNA TGTGCCAGCAGTTTTAGCGGGGGGGCCTCCTACGAGCAGTACTTC. It translates to CASSFSGGASYEQYF.

The V gene is TRBV6-5, the J gene TRBJ1-1; 7 nucleotides line up with TRBD1. J was trimmed by 0 bases and V by 5 bases; bases with no gene match: 3. The length of the CDR3 is 14 residues. Germline CDR1 is MNHEY and CDR2 is SVGAGI. The CDR3 is CASSRQGMNTEAFF. In nucleotides, the CDR3 is TGTGCCAGCAGTCGACAGGGCATGAACACTGAAGCTTTCTTT.

The J gene is TRBJ2-6, the V gene TRBV28, with D possibly TRBD1 on 6 matching bases. Germline loops: CDR1 MDHEN, CDR2 SYDVKM. The CDR3 totals 17 residues. V was cut by 8 bases and J by 0 bases, with 17 bases left in between. The CDR3 bases are TGTGCCAGCTCACCCGGACAGCGCCCCTCTGGGGCCAACGTCCTGACTTTC. It encodes CASSPGQRPSGANVLTF.

The gene calls are TRBV5-6 and TRBJ1-1; D is perhaps TRBD1 (5 bases). Germline-derived CDR1 and CDR2 are SGHDT and YYEEEE. V was pared by 0 bases and J by 0 bases, with 15 bases between. The CDR3 runs to 17 residues. CDR3 protein: CASSLVRLLGVNTEAFF. The CDR3 coding sequence is TGTGCCAGCAGCTTGGTACGACTCCTAGGGGTGAACACTGAAGCTTTCTTT. Full variable domain (remainder filled in from reference TRBV5-6 and TRBJ1-1): DAGVTQSPTHLIKTRGQQVTLRCSPKSGHDTVSWYQQALGQGPQFIFQYYEEEERQRGNFPDRFSGHQFPNYSSELNVNALLLGDSALYLCASSLVRLLGVNTEAFFGQGTRLTVV.